There are a few counts of the clone carrying this TCR beta chain. Antigen unknown. The sample comes from a study of blood T cells in healthy people across ages. Study-level points and caveats: Strong correlation existed between TCR beta diversity and naive T cell percentage. Long-lived donors exceeded aged donors in naive CD4+ cells and diversity.

J lost 1 base, V lost 8 bases, and 4 bases had no gene match. The CDR3 runs to 14 residues. From germline, CDR1 is MNHNS and CDR2 SASEGT. For the second PCR, which ran for roughly 7 to 11 cycles, a sample-barcoded 5' primer and a J-beta primer mix were used. A 12-random-nucleotide template-switch adaptor tagged each cDNA molecule. TCRdb called the 5' RACE reads again in MiXCR, with one record for every CDR3 protein. The sample includes some 730,000 distinct CDR3 sequences, about 20% of them seen just once. This rearrangement joins TRBV6-1 to TRBJ2-3; 9 bases line up with TRBD2. Sequenced: blood. The source of this sequence is a man between 65 and 80 years old in good health. CDR3: CASGRTSGTDTQYF. CDR3 nucleotides: TGTGCCAGCGGTCGGACTAGCGGCACAGATACGCAGTATTTT.